A selection of T cell receptor beta chains follows, all from one sample in a study of CD8+ T cells in alopecia areata. Produced via immunoSEQ multiplex PCR; TCRdb's table is partial and in-frame only. Among around 190,000 clones listed, just under 65% were seen once. The sample here was CD4+ T cells sorted from blood, taken around week 49, from a patient treated with tofacitinib. These receptors were taken from a human donor with alopecia areata. Both conserved end residues are part of each CDR3. A D gene is named only where the DNA matches it firmly. Rows give clone size only sometimes, using once, few, many, or a class for an expanded clone.

clone size	V gene	J gene	D gene	CDR3 protein	CDR3 DNA
-	TRBV29-1	TRBJ2-3	-	CSESTQWGTQYF	TGCAGCGAGTCCACCCAATGGGGTACGCAGTATTTT
once	TRBV29-1	TRBJ1-1	-	CSGDEANTEAFF	TGCAGCGGGGACGAGGCGAACACTGAAGCTTTCTTT
few	TRBV23-1	TRBJ2-3	TRBD1	CASSHCRQGLITDTQYF	TGCGCCAGCAGTCATTGCCGACAGGGTCTCATCACAGATACGCAGTATTTT
-	TRBV6-1	TRBJ2-7	-	CATIGPLQGKEQYF	TGTGCCACCATCGGCCCGCTCCAGGGAAAGGAGCAGTACTTC
-	TRBV2	TRBJ2-3	TRBD2	CASRKTSGEDGTQYF	TGTGCCAGCAGAAAGACTAGCGGGGAGGACGGTACGCAGTATTTT
few	TRBV7-2	TRBJ2-1	-	CASSLQGREKEQFF	TGTGCCAGCAGCTTGCAGGGTAGAGAGAAGGAGCAGTTCTTC
-	TRBV15	TRBJ2-5	TRBD1	CATSRDVGTGGQETQYF	TGTGCCACCAGCAGAGATGTGGGGACAGGGGGTCAAGAGACCCAGTACTTC
-	TRBV30	TRBJ1-5	TRBD1	CAWSGQGQGFFQPQHF	TGTGCCTGGAGTGGGCAGGGACAGGGGTTCTTTCAGCCCCAGCATTTT
-	TRBV6-4	TRBJ1-5	-	CASSATGQWDQPQHF	TGTGCCAGCAGTGCTACCGGACAGTGGGATCAGCCCCAGCATTTT
-	TRBV29-1	TRBJ1-2	-	CSGHGGGGYGYTF	TGCAGCGGCCACGGTGGTGGGGGCTATGGCTACACCTTC
-	TRBV2	TRBJ2-7	-	CASSGVTGPPREQYF	TGTGCCAGCAGTGGGGTTACGGGACCCCCGAGGGAGCAGTACTTC
-	TRBV7-6	TRBJ2-7	-	CASSLDRPYEQYF	TGTGCCAGCAGCTTAGACAGGCCCTACGAGCAGTACTTC
-	TRBV29-1	TRBJ2-1	-	CSVRRRGDNEQFF	TGCAGCGTTCGGCGGAGGGGGGACAATGAGCAGTTCTTC
few	TRBV6-5	TRBJ1-4	-	CASRGKNEKLFF	TGTGCCAGTAGGGGGAAAAATGAAAAACTGTTTTTT
-	TRBV5-1	TRBJ2-2	-	CASSIDGAGELFF	TGCGCCAGCTCGATCGACGGCGCCGGGGAGCTGTTTTTT
-	TRBV19	TRBJ2-7	-	CASSMSTYEQYF	TGTGCCAGTAGTATGTCGACCTACGAGCAGTACTTC
once	TRBV5-1	TRBJ1-2	-	CASSLTGDIPRANYGYTF	TGCGCCAGCAGCTTGACGGGAGACATACCGCGAGCGAACTATGGCTACACCTTC
-	TRBV5-1	TRBJ1-6	-	CASSQLESNSPLHF	TGCGCCAGCAGTCAACTAGAATCGAATTCACCCCTCCACTTT
once	TRBV25-1	TRBJ2-7	-	CATSIVRSLGYEQYF	TGTGCCACCTCGATTGTACGATCTCTCGGGTACGAGCAGTACTTC
-	TRBV11-2	TRBJ1-6	-	CASSAKAGSLNSPLHF	TGTGCCAGCAGCGCTAAGGCGGGGAGCCTTAATTCACCCCTCCACTTT
few	TRBV2	TRBJ2-1	-	CASRVFASYNEQFF	TGTGCCAGCAGAGTATTTGCATCCTACAATGAGCAGTTCTTC
-	TRBV29-1	TRBJ2-7	TRBD1	CSVAQGQGYEQYF	TGCAGCGTTGCCCAGGGACAGGGCTACGAGCAGTACTTC
-	TRBV6-5	TRBJ1-2	TRBD1	CASSYSRGPYGYTF	TGTGCCAGCAGTTACTCGAGGGGGCCCTATGGCTACACCTTC